The 28 T cell receptor beta chains below all came from one sample that was sequenced in a study of beta chain features in type 1 diabetes. Study-wide results and limits: Shortening that was moderate but significant affected the TCRB CDR3s of Type 1 diabetes patients in all four CD4+ subsets.

Sequencing targeted expressed TCRB transcripts, as all isolated RNA had been reverse transcribed. Using immunoSEQ multiplex PCR, the repertoire was profiled, and TCRdb retains in-frame clones only, with some absent. Here the sample spans more than 120,000 clones, about 13% being singletons. Their specific antigens are unknown. Sequenced: central memory CD4+ T cells from blood. These receptors all come from a young man with type 1 diabetes.

The chain couples TRBV18 to TRBJ1-1; no reliable D call. V lost 3 bases to trimming and J lost 0 bases, with 5 bases between them. Germline V gene data show CDR1 as KGHSH and CDR2 as LQKENI. CDR3 length: 13 amino acids. The CDR3 sequence: CASSPGMNTEAFF. CDR3 in DNA: TGTGCCAGCTCACCGGGCATGAACACTGAAGCTTTCTTT.

The rearrangement joins TRBV18 to TRBJ2-4; TRBD1 aligns across 7 bases. The CDR3 runs to 15 residues. In germline, CDR1 is KGHSH, CDR2 LQKENI. V was pared by 6 bases and J by 0 bases, with 5 bases of the junction left unmatched. The CDR3 DNA sequence: TGTGCCAGCTCTCAGGGGGAAACAGCCAAAAACATTCAGTACTTC. This codes for CASSQGETAKNIQYF. The full variable domain, with the rest looked up from reference TRBV18 and TRBJ2-4, is NAGVMQNPRHLVRRRGQEARLRCSPMKGHSHVYWYRQLPEEGLKFMVYLQKENIIDESGMPKERFSAEFPKEGPSILRIQQVVRGDSAAYFCASSQGETAKNIQYFGAGTRLSVL.

This chain joins TRBV5-4 and TRBJ1-1; D remains unclear. Germline V CDR1 and CDR2: SGHNT, YYREEE (reference sequence). The CDR3 has 15 residues. The germline V and J ends were trimmed by 0 bases and 5 bases, with 14 bases remaining between them. The CDR3 loop reads CASSLVEGGSTEAFF. The CDR3 nucleotides read TGTGCCAGCAGCTTGGTGGAGGGCGGGTCGACTGAAGCTTTCTTT.

This rearrangement joins TRBV30 to TRBJ1-3, with D maybe TRBD1 (5 bases). From germline, CDR1 is GTSNPN and CDR2 SVGIG (reference sequence). V dropped 3 bases and J dropped 2 bases, with 11 bases sitting between them. The CDR3 runs 14 residues. CDR3: CAWRARGTGNTIYF. The CDR3 nucleotides are TGTGCCTGGAGAGCTAGGGGTACTGGAAACACCATATATTTT.

The chain employs TRBV7-9 and TRBJ2-1; perhaps TRBD1 as D (7 bases). CDR3 length: 17 residues. The V end lost 5 bases, the J end lost 1 base, and 18 bases lay between the germline ends. Germline V lookup: CDR1 SEHNR, CDR2 FQNEAQ (reference sequence). In DNA form, the CDR3 reads TGTGCCAGCAGCGAACCTAAGTCAGGGGGGTCCTACAATGAGCAGTTCTTC. Translated: CASSEPKSGGSYNEQFF.

Notes on this clone: A much larger clone lies a single base off, so this may be a read error. This chain joins TRBV5-4 and TRBJ2-2, with unresolved D. The length of the CDR3 is 16 residues. Per germline, CDR1 SGHNT and CDR2 YYREEE (reference sequence). V shed 4 bases and J shed 1 base, with 14 bases lying between them. For the CDR3, the DNA is TGTGCCAGCAGCGTGGATAGCAACCTGAACACCGGGGAGCTGTTTTTT. This sequence encodes CASSVDSNLNTGELFF.

The rearrangement links TRBV6-5 to TRBJ2-7, with a tentative D call TRBD2 (6 bases). Germline loops: CDR1 MNHEY, CDR2 SVGAGI. V was shortened by 4 bases and J by 3 bases, with 10 bases between the two germline ends. There are 13 residues in the CDR3. The CDR3 sequence: CASSLRGGYEQYF. Written as DNA, the CDR3 is TGTGCCAGCAGTTTGCGGGGTGGCTACGAGCAGTACTTC.

This clone occurred a few times. The chain joins TRBV28 to TRBJ2-3; TRBD2 aligns across 13 bases. The CDR3 length is 14 residues. CDR1 is MDHEN, CDR2 SYDVKM, per germline. V shed 6 bases and J 12 bases; nucleotides not matched to a gene: 9. The CDR3 nucleotides are TGTGCCAGCAGCCCTCCGGGACTAGCGGGGATCCAGTATTTT. Protein: CASSPPGLAGIQYF. Based on the CDR3 plus reference TRBV28 and TRBJ2-3, the full variable domain is DVKVTQSSRYLVKRTGEKVFLECVQDMDHENMFWYRQDPGLGLRLIYFSYDVKMKEKGDIPEGYSVSREKKERFSLILESASTNQTSMYLCASSPPGLAGIQYFGPGTRLTVL.

This clone was counted between two and nine times. This chain uses TRBV29-1 with TRBJ2-5; 9 positions match TRBD1. The germline V gene encodes CDR1 SQVTM and CDR2 ANQGSEA. Trimming took 4 bases from V and 5 from J; bases not matched to a gene: 8. The CDR3 has 14 residues. The DNA of the CDR3 is TGCAGCGTTGGTACAGGGGGCGCATTTGAGACCCAGTACTTC. Translation gives CSVGTGGAFETQYF.

The chain uses TRBV29-1 and TRBJ2-7, with 9 bases matching TRBD1. The CDR3 contains 12 residues. Trimming removed 4 bases from V and 6 bases from J; junction bases left unmatched: 4. CDR1 is SQVTM and CDR2 is ANQGSEA in the germline V gene. CDR3 coding DNA: TGCAGCGTTGGGGGACAGGGAGGCGAGCAGTACTTC. Protein product: CSVGGQGGEQYF.

Ten or more counts support this clone. The gene calls are TRBV29-1 and TRBJ2-4; D is unclear. CDR3 size: 12 residues. The ends were cut back, 4 bases at V and 11 bases at J, with 15 bases in the middle. The germline gives CDR1 SQVTM, CDR2 ANQGSEA. As DNA, the CDR3 is TGCAGCGTTGTTATCTCCACCAATCTTCAGTACTTC. Amino acids: CSVVISTNLQYF. Full variable domain (remainder filled in from reference TRBV29-1 and TRBJ2-4): SAVISQKPSRDICQRGTSLTIQCQVDSQVTMMFWYRQQPGQSLTLIATANQGSEATYESGFVIDKFPISRPNLTFSTLTVSNMSPEDSSIYLCSVVISTNLQYFGAGTRLSVL.

The chain employs TRBV5-6 and TRBJ1-1; D is ambiguous. Germline V CDR1 and CDR2: SGHDT, YYEEEE. The CDR3 has 14 amino acids. Trimming pared 4 bases from V and 1 base from J, leaving 11 bases between. This CDR3 is CASSPWTANTEAFF. CDR3 nucleotide sequence: TGTGCCAGCAGCCCATGGACGGCGAACACTGAAGCTTTCTTT.

This clone was picked up a small number of times. The chain joins TRBV30 to TRBJ1-5, with 7 bases aligning to TRBD1. Germline values: CDR1 GTSNPN, CDR2 SVGIG (reference sequence). Unmatched junction bases numbered 7, after V lost 3 bases and J lost 2 bases. The CDR3 contains 15 residues. The CDR3 nucleotides read TGTGCCTGGAGCTTCGGGACAGCGGGCAATCAGCCCCAGCATTTT. Translating gives CAWSFGTAGNQPQHF.

A word on this clone: Additional DNA sequences in this sample encode the identical CDR3. This chain links TRBV13 with TRBJ1-1; 8 bases agree with TRBD1. Germline CDR1 is PRHDT and CDR2 is FYEKMQ (reference sequence). The V segment lost 5 bases and the J segment 5 bases; nucleotides outside the gene matches: 7. This CDR3 has 14 amino acids. DNA for the CDR3: TGTGCCAGCAGCCTAAGACAGGGGAGGACTGAAGCTTTCTTT. Its protein product is CASSLRQGRTEAFF.

The chain links TRBV6-5 to TRBJ2-7; D is perhaps TRBD2 (5 bases). This CDR3 has 13 amino acids. Per the germline V gene, CDR1 is MNHEY and CDR2 is SVGAGI. Trimming left V 7 bases short and J 3 bases short, with 13 bases between. The CDR3 here is CASNQRGYYEQYF. The CDR3 DNA follows: TGTGCCAGCAATCAACGGGGATACTACGAGCAGTACTTC.

This clone was picked up many times. The V call is TRBV30, the J call TRBJ2-1; either TRBD1 or TRBD2 may supply D (5 bases each). V was clipped by 2 bases and J by 10 bases, with 9 bases between them. The germline V gene encodes CDR1 GTSNPN and CDR2 SVGIG (reference sequence). This CDR3 spans 11 amino acids. The CDR3 loop reads CAWSLGREQFF. Here the CDR3 DNA reads TGTGCCTGGAGTTTGGGACGAGAGCAGTTCTTC.

This clone was picked up a small number of times. The chain employs TRBV5-1 and TRBJ2-7; D remains ambiguous. The CDR3 runs to 14 residues. Germline V gene sequence: CDR1 SGHRS, CDR2 YFSETQ. V lost 0 bases to trimming and J lost 0 bases, with 7 bases between them. CDR3 sequence reads: CASSLASSSYEQYF. DNA of the CDR3: TGCGCCAGCAGCTTGGCGAGCTCCTCCTACGAGCAGTACTTC.

The rearrangement links TRBV10-3 to TRBJ1-4; D may be TRBD1 (6 bases). Germline assignment: CDR1 ENHRY and CDR2 SYGVKD. Trimming left V 8 bases short and J 2 bases short, with 6 bases between. This CDR3 contains 12 residues. Here the CDR3 reads CAIQGTNEKLFF. CDR3 sequence (DNA): TGTGCCATCCAGGGGACTAATGAAAAACTGTTTTTT.

In this sample, this clone turned up a few times. The chain combines TRBV2 with TRBJ1-1; 8 bases are a match to TRBD1. V shed 5 bases and J 5 bases; nucleotides not matched to a gene: 7. The V gene's germline CDR1 is SNHLY and CDR2 FYNNEI. The length of the CDR3 is 14 residues. In nucleotides, the CDR3 is TGTGCCAGCAGTTTCGACAGGGGAGGTACTGAAGCTTTCTTT. This encodes CASSFDRGGTEAFF. Combining the CDR3 with reference TRBV2 and TRBJ1-1 gives the whole variable domain EPEVTQTPSHQVTQMGQEVILRCVPISNHLYFYWYRQILGQKVEFLVSFYNNEISEKSEIFDDQFSVERPDGSNFTLKIRSTKLEDSAMYFCASSFDRGGTEAFFGQGTRLTVV.

The sample holds a few counts of this clone. A much larger clone lies a single base off, so this may be a read error. The gene calls are TRBV6-6 and TRBJ2-6, with TRBD2 matching 8 bases. With 8 bases clipped from V and 0 bases from J, the junction kept 6 bases outside the gene matches. This CDR3 region has 16 residues. Germline V gene lookup returns CDR1 MNHNY and CDR2 SVGAGI (reference sequence). CDR3 residues: CASRGGRSSGANVLTF. The CDR3 nucleotides read TGTGCCAGCCGGGGGGGTCGTAGCTCTGGGGCCAACGTCCTGACTTTC.

This chain connects TRBV9 to TRBJ1-2; D call uncertain. The length of the CDR3 is 16 residues. Trimming left V 0 bases short and J 2 bases short, with 14 bases between. Germline values: CDR1 SGDLS, CDR2 YYNGEE. CDR3 sequence reads: CASSVGGGFENYGYTF. CDR3 coding DNA: TGTGCCAGCAGCGTAGGGGGAGGCTTTGAAAACTATGGCTACACCTTC.

The gene calls are TRBV2 and TRBJ1-4; D not certain. The CDR3 sequence is 12 residues long. V lost 9 bases to trimming and J lost 6 bases, with 11 bases between them. Germline CDR1 SNHLY, CDR2 FYNNEI. The DNA of the CDR3 is TGTGCCAGTAAACGGGGAGATGAAAAACTGTTTTTT. Its protein product is CASKRGDEKLFF.

This sequence joins TRBV4-1 and TRBJ2-5; 8 nucleotides line up with TRBD1. CDR1 MGHRA and CDR2 YSYEKL come from the germline V gene. Losses at the gene ends were 0 bases for V and 4 bases for J; bases not matched to a gene: 13. The CDR3 is 18 residues long. The CDR3 DNA follows: TGCGCCAGCAGCCAAGATCCGACCACAGGGGGGCCCGGAGAGACCCAGTACTTC. This translates into CASSQDPTTGGPGETQYF.

The chain has TRBV25-1 and TRBJ2-5; D gene unclear. The germline gives CDR1 MGHDK, CDR2 SYGVNS. The CDR3 covers 14 residues. V lost 1 base and J lost 2, with 8 bases in between. The CDR3 region has the DNA TGTGCCAGCAGTGAATTGGGCGGACAAGAGACCCAGTACTTC. Translated: CASSELGGQETQYF.

This clone was found a few times. This sequence joins TRBV5-6 and TRBJ1-1, with TRBD1 matching 7 bases. Germline CDR1 is SGHDT and CDR2 is YYEEEE. The CDR3 consists of 13 residues. V lost 6 bases to trimming and J lost 5 bases; unmatched junction nucleotides: 7. CDR3 sequence: CASTGGGWTEAFF. CDR3 DNA sequence: TGTGCCAGCACCGGAGGGGGCTGGACTGAAGCTTTCTTT.

This chain links TRBV4-1 with TRBJ1-2, with D possibly matching TRBD1 (5 bases). This CDR3 has 16 residues. Germline V gene data show CDR1 as MGHRA and CDR2 as YSYEKL. Trimming removed 4 bases from V and 1 base from J, with 16 bases in between. DNA for the CDR3: TGCGCCAGCAGCCCGGGCGGCGCTAGGGGTAACTATGGCTACACCTTC. Its translation is CASSPGGARGNYGYTF.

The chain recombines TRBV11-3 with TRBJ2-1, with TRBD2 identical over 9 bases. Trimming removed 3 bases from V and 5 bases from J; junction bases left unmatched: 8. Germline CDR1 reads SGHNT; CDR2 reads YENEEA. The CDR3 runs 16 residues. The CDR3 nucleotides read TGTGCCAGCAGCTTGAGCGCTAGCGGGGTCAACAATGAGCAGTTCTTC. Its translation: CASSLSASGVNNEQFF. The whole variable domain, remainder taken from reference TRBV11-3 and TRBJ2-1, is EAGVVQSPRYKIIEKKQPVAFWCNPISGHNTLYWYLQNLGQGPELLIRYENEEAVDDSQLPKDRFSAERLKGVDSTLKIQPAELGDSAVYLCASSLSASGVNNEQFFGPGTRLTVL.

This clone was detected a few times. The V gene is TRBV4-1, the J gene TRBJ1-6, with D possibly TRBD1 on 5 matching bases. Trimming took 1 base from V and 6 from J, leaving 13 bases between them. This CDR3 has 16 residues. The germline V gene encodes CDR1 MGHRA and CDR2 YSYEKL. CDR3 coding DNA: TGCGCCAGCAGCCAAGGGAGTTTGGGGACTAATTCACCCCTCCACTTT. This gives the protein CASSQGSLGTNSPLHF.